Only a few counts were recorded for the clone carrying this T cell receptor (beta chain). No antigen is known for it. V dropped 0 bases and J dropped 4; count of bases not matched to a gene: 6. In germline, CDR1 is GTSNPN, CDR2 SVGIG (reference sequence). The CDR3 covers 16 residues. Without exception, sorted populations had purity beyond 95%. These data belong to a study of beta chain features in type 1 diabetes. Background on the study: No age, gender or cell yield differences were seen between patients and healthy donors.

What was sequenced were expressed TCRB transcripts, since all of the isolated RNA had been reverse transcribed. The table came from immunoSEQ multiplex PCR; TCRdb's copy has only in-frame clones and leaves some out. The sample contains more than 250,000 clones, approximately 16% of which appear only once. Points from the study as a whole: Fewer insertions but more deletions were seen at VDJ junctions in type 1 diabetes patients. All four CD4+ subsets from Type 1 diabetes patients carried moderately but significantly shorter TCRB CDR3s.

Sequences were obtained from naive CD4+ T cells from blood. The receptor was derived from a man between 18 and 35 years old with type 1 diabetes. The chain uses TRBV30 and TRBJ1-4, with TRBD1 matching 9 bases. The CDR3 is CAWSVQVDRGNEKLFF. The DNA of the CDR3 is TGTGCCTGGAGTGTACAGGTGGACAGGGGTAATGAAAAACTGTTTTTT.